This is a list of T cell receptor beta chains from one sample in a study of T cell responses to AZD1222 COVID-19 vaccine. This table comes from immunoSEQ multiplex PCR, and its TCRdb copy is limited to in-frame clones, with some not included. The sample shows 95,000 to 150,000 clones, roughly 93% of them seen only once. Here the sequenced sample was peripheral blood, taken on day 0 of AZD1222 vaccination. Source of these receptors: an adult in good health. CDR3s include the opening cysteine and the closing phenylalanine or tryptophan. Size tells how often a clone was seen (once, few, many) or the class of an expanded clone, and some rows leave it out.

v_gene	j_gene	abundance	CDR3aa
TRBV10-3	TRBJ1-5	.	CAISAREQDQPQHF
TRBV7-2	TRBJ2-6	.	CASSPRTGGAGANVLTF
TRBV10-3	TRBJ2-3	.	CAISIRQGTDTQYF
TRBV7-8	TRBJ2-2	.	CASSLRGLRNTGELFF
TRBV18	TRBJ2-4	.	CASSLLVDKLAKNIQYF
TRBV6-2/TRBV6-3	TRBJ2-5	few	CASSYSAGRKSHQYF
TRBV11-2	TRBJ2-7	.	CASSNSGGAEYEQYF
TRBV4-1	TRBJ1-1	.	CASNDRARNTEAFF
TRBV6-5	TRBJ1-1	.	CASSKGGITEAFF
TRBV3-1/TRBV3-2	TRBJ2-5	once	CASSPREAGGVRLETQYF
TRBV25-1	TRBJ1-2	.	CASSAAGGFDGYTF
TRBV7-2	TRBJ1-5	.	CASSLHFDQPQHF
TRBV7-9	TRBJ1-1	.	CASSFEQNTEAFF
TRBV6-1	TRBJ2-5	.	CASSDGLAGVTQYF
TRBV7-2	TRBJ1-1	.	CASSLGGQSTEAFF
TRBV7-2	TRBJ1-1	.	CASSLGEGFQLNEAFF
TRBV19	TRBJ2-5	.	CASSIRTTQETQYF
TRBV5-1	TRBJ1-2	once	CASSLGGGSRGSHYGYTF
TRBV19	TRBJ1-2	.	CASSRRQGQDGYTF
TRBV6-5	TRBJ1-2	.	CASSQTGPYRYGYTF
TRBV5-4	TRBJ2-6	.	CASSLPGQGFSGANVLTF
TRBV10-3	TRBJ1-2	.	CAIRGTGGDYGYTF
TRBV7-2	TRBJ2-3	.	CASSLATSTDTQYF
TRBV24-1	TRBJ2-2	.	CATSDAGQGHGELFF
TRBV15	TRBJ1-1	.	CATSSGMNTEAFF
TRBV30	TRBJ1-5	.	CAWSVQWGRADQPQHF
TRBV19	TRBJ1-1	.	CASSQPPQGGGTEAFF
TRBV27	TRBJ1-1	once	CASSRAPGTLVAEAFF
TRBV19	TRBJ1-4	.	CASSTTGTGEKLFF
TRBV3-1/TRBV3-2	TRBJ2-7	once	CASSRGLAGGRSYEQYF
TRBV4-1	TRBJ1-2	once	CASSPGPRTRGNYGYTF
TRBV28	TRBJ1-2	once	CASSLEESYGYTF
TRBV18	TRBJ1-1	.	CASSPTTVRGTEAFF
TRBV5-1	TRBJ2-2	.	CASSLWPWSGELFF
TRBV11-3	TRBJ2-7	once	CASSASPQGEQYF
TRBV7-8	TRBJ2-5	.	CASSVDRVETQYF
TRBV19	TRBJ2-1	once	CASSETSGRDEQFF
TRBV19	TRBJ1-1	.	CASSDSNTEAFF
TRBV3-1/TRBV3-2	TRBJ2-1	.	CASSPGLAGVDEQFF
TRBV2	TRBJ2-1	.	CASKRDPHNEQFF
TRBV6-4	TRBJ2-2	.	CASSSSGTGELFF
TRBV10-3	TRBJ1-5	.	CAISATGSPQPQHF
TRBV11-3	TRBJ2-3	.	CASSLDGGRGTDTQYF
TRBV18	TRBJ2-3	.	CASSSGSQGTDTQYF
TRBV6-5	TRBJ1-1	.	CASSYSRAVNTEAFF
TRBV19	TRBJ1-2	.	CASSIGPQDYGYTF
TRBV19	TRBJ1-5	.	CASRVEGLLHQPQHF
TRBV3-1/TRBV3-2	TRBJ2-7	once	CASSHDSYEQYF
TRBV10-3	TRBJ2-2	.	CAVGTSGGTGELFF
TRBV5-1	TRBJ1-1	.	CASSLVGQGNDNFF
TRBV10-3	TRBJ2-2	.	CAITPGLAGNTGELFF
TRBV7-9	TRBJ2-5	.	CASSTGTGVLETQYF
TRBV24-1	TRBJ2-5	.	CATSGRGLKETQYF
TRBV11-3	TRBJ1-3	.	CASSLVGTEFRDSGNTIYF
TRBV7-3	TRBJ2-1	.	CASSLKASGEYEQFF
TRBV30	TRBJ2-1	.	CAWSVVGGRKGSNEQFF